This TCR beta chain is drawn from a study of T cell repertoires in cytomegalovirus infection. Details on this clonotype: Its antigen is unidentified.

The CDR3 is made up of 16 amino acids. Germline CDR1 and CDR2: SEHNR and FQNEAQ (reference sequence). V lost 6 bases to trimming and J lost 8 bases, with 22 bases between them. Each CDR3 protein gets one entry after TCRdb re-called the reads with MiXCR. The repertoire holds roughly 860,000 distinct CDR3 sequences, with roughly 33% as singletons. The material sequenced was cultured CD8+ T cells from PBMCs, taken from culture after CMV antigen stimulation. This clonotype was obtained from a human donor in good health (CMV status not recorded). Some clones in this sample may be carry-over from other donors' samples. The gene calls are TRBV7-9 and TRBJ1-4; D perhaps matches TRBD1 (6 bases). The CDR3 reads CASSTVPGHLGEKLFF. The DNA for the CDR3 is TGTGCCAGCAGTACAGTCCCGGGACACTTGGGGGAAAAACTGTTTTTT.